Described below is a single T cell receptor (beta chain) sequence and its context. What it binds is unknown. PCR used 60 Vbeta primers and 13 Jbeta primers. This table comes from immunoSEQ multiplex PCR, and its TCRdb copy is limited to in-frame clones, with some not included. The top ten clones hold roughly a sixth of a sample with 200,000 to 250,000 clones, roughly 80% of them seen once. The data originate from a study of cytomegalovirus exposure and HLA in healthy donors. Study as a whole: In a previous analysis, some 120 million unique TCR beta sequences were found from 150 million to 200 million T cells.

Overall study results and limits: Certain indistinguishable V segments, among them TRBV6-2 and TRBV6-3, were excluded. Immune exposure was documented only through CMV serostatus. A later analysis found that most CMV-associated TCR beta chains appeared HLA-restricted.

V lost 5 bases to trimming and J lost 1 base; unmatched junction nucleotides: 7. Germline V gene data show CDR1 as LNHDA and CDR2 as SQIVND (reference sequence). The CDR3 spans 15 residues. Material: PBMCs. The sequence was obtained from a man aged 40-49 years in good health and CMV-seronegative. This chain uses TRBV19 with TRBJ1-1; TRBD1 matches at 7 bases. The CDR3 DNA sequence: TGTGCCAGTAGTCCCAGGGACAGTGCGAACACTGAAGCTTTCTTT. Protein product: CASSPRDSANTEAFF.